These 11 T cell receptor beta chains originate from one sample sequenced in a study of metastatic and nonmetastatic thyroid tumors. Thyroid surgery took place with no prior treatment in any patient. TCRdb reprocessed the PCR reads via MiXCR. The table records fewer than 45,000 clones, more than 20% of them present only once. The sample taken for sequencing was blood. Receptors were obtained from a female donor with papillary thyroid cancer or a benign thyroid nodule (not recorded which). Some clones in this sample may be carry-over from other donors' samples.

This clone has a count of ten or more. This rearrangement joins TRBV4-1 to TRBJ2-1, with D tentatively TRBD1 (6 bases). V was trimmed by 0 bases and J by 11 bases, leaving 17 bases between them. Per germline, CDR1 MGHRA and CDR2 YSYEKL. CDR3 length equals 15 residues. CDR3 amino acids: CASSQDNYRAEQQFF. The DNA of the CDR3 is TGCGCCAGCAGCCAAGATAATTACAGGGCCGAACAGCAGTTCTTC.

Of note for this clone: A junction end diverges from the germline sequence, so it may reflect a read error. This rearrangement joins TRBV5-1 to TRBJ1-1; D is unresolved. The CDR3 runs to 14 residues. Germline values: CDR1 SGHRS, CDR2 YFSETQ. In DNA form, the CDR3 reads TGCGCCAGCGGCTTGTCGAATTTGAACACTGAAGCTTTTTTT. Amino acids: CASGLSNLNTEAFF.

The chain couples TRBV28 to TRBJ1-1; D not resolved. CDR3 length equals 14 residues. V dropped 6 bases and J dropped 11 bases, with 22 bases sitting between them. Germline values: CDR1 MDHEN, CDR2 SYDVKM. CDR3 sequence (DNA): TGTGCCAGCAGGATGACAACCGTGAGCAGCGGGGCTTTCTTT. Translating gives CASRMTTVSSGAFF.

In this sample, this clone turned up many times. The chain joins TRBV5-1 to TRBJ2-7; D is possibly TRBD2 (6 bases). The V gene lost 4 bases and the J gene lost 0 bases, with 14 bases spanning the gap. There are 15 residues in the CDR3. The germline V gene has CDR1 SGHRS and CDR2 YFSETQ. The CDR3 loop is CASSRELTSSYEQYF. For the CDR3, the DNA is TGCGCCAGCAGCCGGGAGCTTACTAGCTCCTACGAGCAGTACTTC.

The sample holds many counts of this clone. The chain couples TRBV28 to TRBJ2-2; 10 bases align to TRBD2. This CDR3 region has 19 residues. The ends lost 3 bases at V and 6 bases at J; junction bases unmatched: 16. The germline CDR1 and CDR2 sequences are MDHEN and SYDVKM. The CDR3 spells CASSFPGKGSGRWPGELFF. The CDR3, as DNA: TGTGCCAGCAGTTTTCCGGGAAAGGGTAGCGGGAGGTGGCCCGGGGAGCTGTTTTTT. Based on the CDR3 plus reference TRBV28 and TRBJ2-2, the full variable domain is DVKVTQSSRYLVKRTGEKVFLECVQDMDHENMFWYRQDPGLGLRLIYFSYDVKMKEKGDIPEGYSVSREKKERFSLILESASTNQTSMYLCASSFPGKGSGRWPGELFFGEGSRLTVL.

The sample holds a few counts of this clone. This chain connects TRBV11-2 to TRBJ1-1; maybe TRBD1 (5 bases). Trimming took 1 base from V and 6 from J, leaving 9 bases between them. CDR1 and CDR2 from the germline V gene are SGHAT and FQNNGV. The CDR3 has 13 amino acids. The CDR3 region is CASSLAGGAEAFF. The CDR3 DNA is TGTGCCAGCAGCTTAGCTGGGGGGGCTGAAGCTTTCTTT.

This clone came up a few times. The chain couples TRBV5-4 to TRBJ2-1; possibly TRBD1 for D (6 bases). The CDR3 totals 15 residues. V lost 2 bases to trimming and J lost 5 bases, with 14 bases between them. Germline V gene lookup returns CDR1 SGHNT and CDR2 YYREEE (reference sequence). The CDR3 bases are TGTGCCAGCAGCTTCCCTGGGACATCCCACAATGAGCAGTTCTTC. Translation: CASSFPGTSHNEQFF.

This clone occurred many times. The V and J genes are TRBV6-6 and TRBJ1-3, with 8 positions matching TRBD1. With V trimmed by 2 bases and J by 0 bases, 6 bases remained unmatched. CDR1 and CDR2 from the germline V gene are MNHNY and SVGAGI (reference sequence). The length of the CDR3 is 17 residues. The CDR3 DNA sequence: TGTGCCAGCAGTTACCCTGGACAGGGCCTCTCTGGAAACACCATATATTTT. This encodes CASSYPGQGLSGNTIYF.

Worth noting for this clone: A much larger clone differs from this one at a single base, so this may be a read error. The chain links TRBV20-1 to TRBJ2-2, with TRBD2 as a possible D gene (6 bases). There are 13 residues in the CDR3. The germline V and J ends were trimmed by 7 bases and 4 bases, with 13 bases remaining between them. Germline assignment: CDR1 DFQATT and CDR2 SNEGSKA (reference sequence). The CDR3 DNA is TGCAGTGTCTGGGAGGCAATCACCGGGGAGCTGTTTTTT. This gives the protein CSVWEAITGELFF.

In its sample, this clone was seen a few times. The chain combines TRBV19 with TRBJ1-5, with D tentatively TRBD1 (5 bases). Germline V gene lookup returns CDR1 LNHDA and CDR2 SQIVND (reference sequence). The CDR3 spans 12 residues. Deletions cut 10 bases from V and 5 bases from J, with 12 bases between. The DNA of the CDR3 is TGTGCCATTCGGGACGGAGATCAGCCCCAGCATTTT. This gives the protein CAIRDGDQPQHF.

This clone was counted between two and nine times. V gene TRBV5-1 combines with J gene TRBJ2-1; tentative D call: TRBD1 (6 bases). Germline assignment: CDR1 SGHRS and CDR2 YFSETQ. Deletions cut 2 bases from V and 6 bases from J, with 9 bases between. The CDR3 has 13 residues. CDR3 DNA: TGCGCCAGCAGCTTCGGGACATCCAATGAGCAGTTCTTC. This gives the protein CASSFGTSNEQFF.